The 17 T cell receptor beta chains below all came from one sample that was sequenced in a study of T cells after yellow fever vaccination. Each CDR3 protein gets one entry after TCRdb re-called the 5' RACE reads with MiXCR. Of about 350,000 distinct CDR3 sequences listed, under 14% are singletons. Source: PBMCs, taken on the day of the first yellow fever vaccination. The source of these receptors is a man between 18 and 35 years old who received the YFV17D yellow fever vaccine.

This clonotype was counted a few times. The rearrangement joins TRBV4-3 to TRBJ2-5; maybe TRBD2 (5 bases). The V and J ends lost 1 base and 5 bases respectively, with 8 bases between them. The CDR3 covers 13 residues. Germline V CDR1 and CDR2: LGHNA, YSLEER. CDR3 DNA sequence: TGCGCCAGCAGCCAAGCCGGGGTCGAGACCCAGTACTTC. Its protein is CASSQAGVETQYF.

This clonotype appeared many times. The J gene is TRBJ1-5, the V gene TRBV28; D is undetermined. Trimming stripped 6 bases from V and 16 bases from J, with 19 bases between. Looked up from germline, CDR1 is MDHEN and CDR2 is SYDVKM. The CDR3 consists of 12 residues. CDR3 coding DNA: TGTGCCAGCAGACCTCTGCTTTTGATGCTTCATTTT. Amino acid sequence: CASRPLLLMLHF.

This clonotype was counted between two and nine times. V usage is TRBV4-1 and J usage is TRBJ1-1; 8 positions match TRBD1. Germline assignment: CDR1 MGHRA and CDR2 YSYEKL. Trimming cost V 4 bases and J 0 bases; bases outside gene matches: 7. The CDR3 runs to 16 residues. The CDR3: CASSLYQDRVNTEAFF. The CDR3, as DNA: TGCGCCAGCAGCCTTTATCAGGACAGGGTGAACACTGAAGCTTTCTTT.

This clonotype was counted at least ten times. The DNA for the CDR3 is TGCAGTGCTAGAGACCCGGACAGGGGGTTTTATAATTCACCCCTCCACTTT. It codes for CSARDPDRGFYNSPLHF. The V and J genes are TRBV20-1 and TRBJ1-6; 10 bases agree with TRBD1. Per the germline V gene, CDR1 is DFQATT and CDR2 is SNEGSKA (reference sequence). Trimming removed 0 bases from V and 4 bases from J; junction bases left unmatched: 6. The CDR3 totals 17 residues.

This clonotype has only a few counts. The chain uses TRBV5-4 and TRBJ2-1, with TRBD2 matching over 10 bases. CDR3 length: 16 residues. Germline CDR1 and CDR2: SGHNT and YYREEE (reference sequence). Losses at the gene ends were 4 bases for V and 8 bases for J; bases not matched to a gene: 12. Written as DNA, the CDR3 is TGTGCCAGCAGCACAGGGCTAAGCGGGGGGGGCGATGAGCAGTTCTTC. Translating it yields CASSTGLSGGGDEQFF.

This clonotype showed up many times. The chain couples TRBV7-6 to TRBJ2-2; D may match TRBD1 or TRBD2 (5 bases each). The CDR3 length is 16 residues. Trimming cost V 5 bases and J 0 bases, with 13 bases left between them. Looked up from germline, CDR1 is SGHVS and CDR2 is FNYEAQ. The CDR3 loop is CASSPGSGTNTGELFF. CDR3 nucleotides: TGTGCCAGCAGCCCAGGGTCGGGGACGAACACCGGGGAGCTGTTTTTT.

The V and J genes are TRBV12-3 or TRBV12-4 and TRBJ2-4, with no clear D. Trimming shortened V by 3 bases and J by 0 bases, and 6 bases separated the two germline ends. The CDR3 has 14 amino acids. The CDR3 loop reads CASSFAGAKNIQYF. CDR3 DNA: TGTGCCAGCAGTTTTGCTGGAGCCAAAAACATTCAGTACTTC.

V is TRBV7-2 and J is TRBJ2-3; 9 nucleotides line up with TRBD2. The germline V gene encodes CDR1 SGHTA and CDR2 FQGNSA. This CDR3 comprises 16 residues. The junction had 6 bases not matched to a gene; V was cut back by 3 bases and J by 2 bases. As DNA, the CDR3 is TGTGCCAGCAGCTTTAGTAGCGGGGGTAACACAGATACGCAGTATTTT. Its translation is CASSFSSGGNTDTQYF. Full variable domain (rest looked up from reference TRBV7-2 and TRBJ2-3): GAGVSQSPSNKVTEKGKDVELRCDPISGHTALYWYRQSLGQGLEFLIYFQGNSAPDKSGLPSDRFSAERTGGSVSTLTIQRTQQEDSAVYLCASSFSSGGNTDTQYFGPGTRLTVL.

The chain couples TRBV9 to TRBJ1-1, with D maybe TRBD1 (5 bases). V was trimmed by 0 bases and J by 0 bases, leaving 12 bases between them. CDR1 is SGDLS and CDR2 is YYNGEE in the germline V gene. The CDR3 spans 16 residues. The chain's CDR3 is CASSVAAGGMNTEAFF. DNA of the CDR3: TGTGCCAGCAGCGTAGCAGCGGGGGGTATGAACACTGAAGCTTTCTTT.

There are many counts of this clonotype. CDR3 loop: CASSWGGGSTDTQYF. The DNA for the CDR3 is TGCGCCAGCAGCTGGGGCGGGGGGAGCACAGATACGCAGTATTTT. This rearrangement joins TRBV5-1 to TRBJ2-3; 8 bases are a match to TRBD2. The CDR3 contains 15 residues. V lost 3 bases to trimming and J lost 0 bases; unmatched junction nucleotides: 3. Germline CDR1 SGHRS, CDR2 YFSETQ.

This clonotype is a singleton in its sample. Germline is not matched at one junction end, which may reflect a read error. The chain recombines TRBV10-3 with TRBJ2-3; possibly TRBD2 for D (5 bases). This CDR3 spans 18 amino acids. The germline V gene encodes CDR1 ENHRY and CDR2 SYGVKD. The CDR3 here is CAFSTVLAYLKETDTQYF. As DNA, the CDR3 is TGTGCCTTCAGTACCGTTCTAGCCTACCTTAAAGAGACAGATACGCAGTATTTT.

This clonotype appeared once. J is TRBJ2-7 and V is TRBV28; D perhaps matches TRBD2 (6 bases). The CDR3 is made up of 16 amino acids. V lost 5 bases to trimming and J lost 3 bases, with 20 bases between them. The germline V gene has CDR1 MDHEN and CDR2 SYDVKM. The CDR3 is CASSRSGLLPHYEQYV. CDR3 in DNA: TGTGCCAGCAGTAGATCGGGACTTTTACCCCACTACGAGCAGTACGTC.

This clonotype was seen ten or more times. CDR3 nucleotides: TGTGCCACCAGCAGAGGCGGGACTGGGAACACTGAAGCTTTCTTT. Its protein is CATSRGGTGNTEAFF. The genes are TRBV15 and TRBJ1-1; D is possibly TRBD1 (5 bases). CDR1 and CDR2 from the germline V gene are LNHNV and YYDKDF (reference sequence). Trimming cost V 1 base and J 1 base, with 10 bases left between them. CDR3 size: 15 residues.

There are a few counts of this clonotype. This chain joins TRBV6-1 and TRBJ2-3, with TRBD1 matching over 7 bases. CDR3 length equals 15 residues. Germline values: CDR1 MNHNS, CDR2 SASEGT. V lost 6 bases, J lost 0 bases, and 6 bases stayed unmatched. DNA of the CDR3: TGTGCCAGCAGGATACAGGGGTTGAGCACAGATACGCAGTATTTT. Its translation: CASRIQGLSTDTQYF.

The chain combines TRBV4-1 with TRBJ1-5, with 7 bases matching TRBD1. V shed 4 bases and J 3 bases; nucleotides not matched to a gene: 9. Per the germline V gene, CDR1 is MGHRA and CDR2 is YSYEKL. The CDR3 extends over 16 amino acids. The CDR3: CASSPRDSLFNQPQHF. In DNA form, the CDR3 reads TGCGCCAGCAGCCCCAGGGACAGTCTTTTCAATCAGCCCCAGCATTTT.

This clonotype was picked up a small number of times. CDR3 loop: CSARLAGGREQYV. Written as DNA, the CDR3 is TGCAGTGCTAGATTGGCAGGCGGACGCGAGCAGTACGTC. The chain has TRBV20-1 and TRBJ2-7; D is unclear. This CDR3 has 13 residues. Germline-derived CDR1 and CDR2 are DFQATT and SNEGSKA (reference sequence). V was shortened by 2 bases and J by 6 bases, with 14 bases between the two germline ends.

This chain's CDR3 is CASSPSEKLFF. CDR3 nucleotides: TGTGCCAGCAGCCCTTCTGAAAAACTGTTTTTT. The rearrangement uses TRBV12-3 or TRBV12-4 and TRBJ1-4; no definite D call. The CDR3 has 11 residues. Trimming left V 6 bases short and J 7 bases short, with 6 bases between.